This T cell receptor (beta chain) was identified during a study of cytomegalovirus exposure and HLA in healthy donors. Study as a whole: According to later analysis, the same platform produced the 120 or so validation and under 700 first-cohort repertoires.

The study, taken as a whole, reports: The study listed about 150 cytomegalovirus-associated TCR beta chains.

Using immunoSEQ multiplex PCR, the repertoire was profiled, and TCRdb retains in-frame clones only, with some absent. The data contain 120,000 or so clones, approximately 88% of them singletons. Germline-derived CDR1 and CDR2 are SGHVS and FQNEAQ. V was shortened by 0 bases and J by 2 bases, with 7 bases between the two germline ends. This CDR3 is 15 amino acids long. On this clone itself: The antigen remains undetermined.

This chain uses TRBV7-8 with TRBJ1-4; a weak D match, TRBD1 (5 bases). The sequence was obtained from a man between 18 and 29 years old in good health and CMV-seronegative. Sequenced: PBMCs. This CDR3 is CASSLARGTNEKLFF. The CDR3 DNA follows: TGTGCCAGCAGCTTAGCCCGGGGGACTAATGAAAAACTGTTTTTT.